Below, 10 T cell receptor beta chains from the same sample are listed, as sequenced in a study of molecular identifiers for immune sequencing clone quantification (dated by TCRdb to 2016 to 2019). Library generation was performed with PCR. TCRdb records NextSeq 500 as the sequencer. The public sequencing data were trimmed at Q25 with fastp and processed into clonotypes with MiXCR by TCRdb, which kept only in-frame beta chains. Rows with one shared CDR3 protein collapse into an entry with the most common genes and DNA. Present in this sample are about 500,000 distinct CDR3 sequences, approximately 25% of which were seen just once. 0.7% to 0.9% of the sample goes to the ten largest clones. The sample taken for sequencing was naive CD8+ T cells from blood, with Jurkat cell RNA spiked in. Interpreted using the paper, the cell subset or site label stands for: FACS-sorted CD8+CD4-CCR7+CD45RA+ naive T cells. These receptors were taken from a human donor in good health. Some libraries in this study had Jurkat cell RNA spiked in.

As concerns this clonotype: Given a much more abundant clone one base away, this may be a read error. The V and J genes are TRBV27 and TRBJ1-1, with TRBD1 identical over 7 bases. There are 14 residues in the CDR3. Germline CDR1 MNHEY, CDR2 SMNVEV (reference sequence). CDR3 sequence: CASSFYRGNTEVFF. CDR3 in DNA: TGTGCCAGCAGTTTTTACAGGGGAAATACTGAAGTTTTCTTT.

This clonotype was seen many times. This sequence joins TRBV12-3 or TRBV12-4 and TRBJ2-7, with 8 bases matching TRBD2. The CDR3 is 13 amino acids. V lost 5 bases and J lost 5; bases outside the gene matches: 5. The CDR3 DNA is TGTGCCAGCAGTCTGTGGACTAGCAACGAGCAGTACTTC. Protein: CASSLWTSNEQYF.

This clonotype was seen more than once but under ten times. The chain couples TRBV19 to TRBJ1-6; 8 nucleotides match TRBD1. From germline, CDR1 is LNHDA and CDR2 SQIVND (reference sequence). The CDR3 runs to 15 residues. V shed 5 bases, J shed 8 bases, and the junction held 8 bases outside the gene matches. The CDR3 protein is CASSFRQGSDSPLHF. For the CDR3, the DNA is TGTGCCAGTAGTTTCAGACAGGGGTCGGATTCACCCCTCCACTTT.

V is TRBV5-5 and J is TRBJ2-7, with D hard to call. The ends were cut back, 0 bases at V and 0 bases at J, with 10 bases in the middle. Germline lookup yields CDR1 SGHKS and CDR2 YYEKEE (reference sequence). The CDR3 runs to 15 residues. The CDR3 sequence: CASSLEVGVSYEQYF. DNA of the CDR3: TGTGCCAGCAGCTTGGAAGTTGGGGTCTCCTACGAGCAGTACTTC.

The chain uses TRBV6-5 and TRBJ1-5; TRBD1 agrees at 10 bases. Germline V CDR1 and CDR2: MNHEY, SVGAGI. The CDR3 runs 16 residues. Germline trimming cut 6 bases from V and 1 base from J; bases unmatched to any gene: 6. The CDR3: CASSPGQGRSNQPQHF. Here the CDR3 DNA reads TGTGCCAGCAGCCCGGGACAGGGGCGAAGCAATCAGCCCCAGCATTTT.

This clonotype was observed a handful of times. The genes are TRBV7-9 and TRBJ2-6, with D maybe TRBD1 (6 bases). The V gene's germline CDR1 is SEHNR and CDR2 FQNEAQ (reference sequence). The ends were cut back, 4 bases at V and 0 bases at J, with 13 bases in the middle. CDR3 size: 17 residues. CDR3 in DNA: TGTGCCAGCAGCTCTACGACAGGATACTCTGGGGCCAACGTCCTGACTTTC. It encodes CASSSTTGYSGANVLTF.

This clonotype was seen more than once but under ten times. The chain combines TRBV4-3 with TRBJ2-1, with D uncertain. V shed 2 bases and J shed 4 bases, with 6 bases lying between them. The CDR3 sequence is 13 residues long. The germline V gene encodes CDR1 LGHNA and CDR2 YSLEER. CDR3 nucleotide sequence: TGCGCCAGCAGCCAATCTCAATACAATGAGCAGTTCTTC. This sequence encodes CASSQSQYNEQFF.

As regards this clonotype: A much larger clone sits a single nucleotide away, making a read error possible. The chain has TRBV6-5 and TRBJ2-6; tentative D call: TRBD2 (7 bases). V lost 10 bases and J 0 bases, leaving 16 bases between the germline ends. Germline V gene sequence: CDR1 MNHEY, CDR2 SVGAGI. The CDR3 runs 16 residues. This chain's CDR3 is CATTAGHISGANVLTF. The DNA of the CDR3 is TGTGCCACCACAGCGGGACACATCTCTGGGGCCAACGTCCTGACTTTC.

This clonotype has a handful of counts. The CDR3, as DNA: TGTGCCAGCAGTTTTAACGGGAACAGGAACATTCAGTACTTC. Translating gives CASSFNGNRNIQYF. The genes are TRBV28 and TRBJ2-4; possibly TRBD1 or TRBD2 for D (5 bases each). This CDR3 region has 14 residues. Germline loops: CDR1 MDHEN, CDR2 SYDVKM. V shed 3 bases and J shed 7 bases, with 13 bases lying between them.

CDR3 region: CASSLPPQGAKHEQYF. The CDR3 DNA reads as TGCGCCAGCAGTCTCCCCCCGCAGGGGGCCAAACACGAGCAGTACTTC. V is TRBV23-1 and J is TRBJ2-7; TRBD1 agrees at 8 bases. TRBV23-1 has ORF status, its function being uncertain. The CDR3 loop spans 16 amino acids. Unmatched junction bases numbered 13, after V lost 4 bases and J lost 5 bases.